This T cell receptor (beta chain) appears in the sequencing data of a study of cytomegalovirus exposure and HLA in healthy donors. Study summary: The early release's HLA-typed donors yielded 65 million to 85 million unique TCRs.

Broader study findings: In a later analysis, DRB1 alleles had the most associated TCRs; HLA-C alleles the fewest. Productive rates of about 87% or about 30% were seen for most TCR beta V segments in an earlier analysis.

Points on this clone: What it recognizes is unknown.

CDR3 length: 12 residues. The V end lost 3 bases, the J end lost 2 bases, and 5 bases lay between the germline ends. Germline V CDR1 and CDR2: KGHSH, LQKENI. With 60 Vbeta and 13 Jbeta primers, the PCR was carried out. Sequencing used immunoSEQ multiplex PCR; TCRdb keeps in-frame clones, though not all of them. The data hold tens of thousands of clones, with 70% to 80% observed a single time. Sequencing used PBMCs. This TCR came from a man under 40 in good health and CMV-seronegative. The genes are TRBV18 and TRBJ2-7; D is perhaps TRBD1 (5 bases). CDR3 region: CASSPRAYEQYF. As DNA, the CDR3 is TGTGCCAGCTCACCCAGGGCCTACGAGCAGTACTTC.